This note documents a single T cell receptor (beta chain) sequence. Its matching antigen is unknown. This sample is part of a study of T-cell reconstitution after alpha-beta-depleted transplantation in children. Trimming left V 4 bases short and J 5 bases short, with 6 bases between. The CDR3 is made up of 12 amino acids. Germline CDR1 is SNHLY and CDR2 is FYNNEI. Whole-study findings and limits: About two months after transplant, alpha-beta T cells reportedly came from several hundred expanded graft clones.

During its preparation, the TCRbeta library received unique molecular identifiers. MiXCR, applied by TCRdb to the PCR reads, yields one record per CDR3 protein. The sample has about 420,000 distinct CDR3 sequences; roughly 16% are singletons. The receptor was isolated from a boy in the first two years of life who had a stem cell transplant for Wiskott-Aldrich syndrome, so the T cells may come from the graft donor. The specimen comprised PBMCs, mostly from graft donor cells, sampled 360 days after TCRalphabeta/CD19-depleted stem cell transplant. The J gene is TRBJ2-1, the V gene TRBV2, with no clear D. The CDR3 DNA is TGTGCCAGCAGTGCCAGAAACAATGAGCAGTTCTTC. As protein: CASSARNNEQFF. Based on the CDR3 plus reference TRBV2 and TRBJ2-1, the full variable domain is EPEVTQTPSHQVTQMGQEVILRCVPISNHLYFYWYRQILGQKVEFLVSFYNNEISEKSEIFDDQFSVERPDGSNFTLKIRSTKLEDSAMYFCASSARNNEQFFGPGTRLTVL.